The clone carrying this T cell receptor beta chain turned up a few times. These data are taken from a study of radiation and T cells in renal cell carcinoma. TCRdb's copy holds only in-frame clones and misses some; the assay was immunoSEQ multiplex PCR. The data hold around 100,000 clones, with roughly 88% observed a single time. The germline CDR1 and CDR2 sequences are KGHSH and LQKENI. The CDR3 consists of 13 residues. Trimming took off 10 bases at V and 4 bases at J, with 14 bases between the two ends. Indicated time point: blood 4 weeks post-SBRT, at nephrectomy. The treatment denotes: 15 Gy SBRT to primary tumor, nephrectomy 4 weeks later. Nephrectomy followed 15 Gy stereotactic body radiation by 4 weeks.

The sample here was blood, taken from a patient whose treatment included radiotherapy and nephrectomy. This sequence was found in a man aged 60 to 69 with renal cell carcinoma. This chain uses TRBV18 with TRBJ2-1; TRBD1 or TRBD2 may be the D gene (5 bases each). CDR3 DNA sequence: TGTGCCACCGGGGCTACCGGATACAATGAGCAGTTCTTC. The encoded protein is CATGATGYNEQFF.